This TCR beta chain is drawn from a study of blood T cell repertoires in COVID-19. For the study at large: Sites across the United States, Italy and Spain contributed samples from acute and convalescent COVID-19. T cells, B-cell-depleted T cells, or PBMCs supplied cDNA or gDNA.

Per the study methods: It was from reference gene primer amplification that nucleated cell counts were estimated. Produced via immunoSEQ multiplex PCR; TCRdb's table is partial and in-frame only. V, J and clone size derive from that table, while D and trimming were established from the DNA sequence. The sample has fewer than 300,000 clones, around 81% seen once. CDR1 and CDR2 (germline): SGHRS, YFSETQ. Unmatched junction bases numbered 8, after V lost 5 bases and J lost 7 bases. This CDR3 has 13 residues. Sequencing was carried out using peripheral blood. This clonotype was obtained from a woman aged 55-70 years with active or convalescent COVID-19. This chain links TRBV5-1 with TRBJ1-1; TRBD1 agrees at 7 bases. The CDR3 is CASRQDRDVEAFF. CDR3 in DNA: TGCGCCAGCAGACAAGACAGGGACGTTGAAGCTTTCTTT.